Below, 15 T cell receptor beta chains from the same sample are listed, as sequenced in a study of cytomegalovirus exposure and HLA in healthy donors. With 60 Vbeta and 13 Jbeta primers, the PCR was carried out. Assay: immunoSEQ multiplex PCR; the TCRdb copy retains only in-frame clones and omits some. The sample shows 110,000 or so clones, around 76% of them seen only once. Sample: PBMCs. Receptor source: a woman aged 40 to 50 in good health and CMV-seropositive.

The chain uses TRBV19 and TRBJ1-1; 7 bases are a match to TRBD1. CDR3 size: 14 residues. Per the germline V gene, CDR1 is LNHDA and CDR2 is SQIVND (reference sequence). The V and J ends lost 8 bases and 0 bases, in that order; junction bases with no gene match: 6. In DNA form, the CDR3 reads TGTGCCAGTGACACGGGACAGTTGAACACTGAAGCTTTCTTT. This gives the protein CASDTGQLNTEAFF.

This chain links TRBV7-2 with TRBJ2-7; TRBD1 matches at 10 bases. V lost 5 bases to trimming and J lost 9 bases; unmatched junction nucleotides: 13. Germline CDR1 and CDR2: SGHTA and FQGNSA. The CDR3 runs 15 residues. CDR3 bases: TGTGCCAGCAGCGCGAGAGACAGGGGGCGAACGTCGCAGTACTTC. It translates to CASSARDRGRTSQYF. The full variable domain, in which reference TRBV7-2 and TRBJ2-7 provide the parts outside the CDR3, is GAGVSQSPSNKVTEKGKDVELRCDPISGHTALYWYRQSLGQGLEFLIYFQGNSAPDKSGLPSDRFSAERTGGSVSTLTIQRTQQEDSAVYLCASSARDRGRTSQYFGPGTRLTVT.

The V gene is TRBV5-6, the J gene TRBJ1-2; D not certain. The length of the CDR3 is 14 residues. The V and J ends lost 1 base and 2 bases respectively, with 9 bases between them. Germline assignment: CDR1 SGHDT and CDR2 YYEEEE. CDR3 sequence: CASSLFGENYGYTF. CDR3 coding DNA: TGTGCCAGCAGCTTGTTCGGGGAAAACTATGGCTACACCTTC.

This clone was observed a handful of times. V gene TRBV13 combines with J gene TRBJ2-1; 10 bases align to TRBD2. Germline CDR1 PRHDT, CDR2 FYEKMQ (reference sequence). CDR3 length: 15 amino acids. Trimming removed 5 bases from V and 8 bases from J; junction bases left unmatched: 9. The CDR3 reads CASSPPGLAIHEQFF. CDR3 DNA: TGTGCCAGCAGCCCCCCGGGACTAGCGATCCATGAGCAGTTCTTC.

The chain joins TRBV9 to TRBJ1-6, with 7 bases lining up with TRBD1. Unmatched junction bases numbered 6, after V lost 3 bases and J lost 6 bases. The CDR3 is 15 residues long. Per the germline V gene, CDR1 is SGDLS and CDR2 is YYNGEE. CDR3 nucleotide sequence: TGTGCCAGCAGCGGTCGACAGGGAATTAATTCACCCCTCCACTTT. Translating gives CASSGRQGINSPLHF.

The chain has TRBV7-9 and TRBJ2-3; 11 nucleotides match TRBD2. The V segment lost 3 bases and the J segment 4 bases; nucleotides outside the gene matches: 3. Germline values: CDR1 SEHNR, CDR2 FQNEAQ (reference sequence). CDR3 length: 15 amino acids. The CDR3 sequence is CASSFSGGAADTQYF. CDR3 sequence (DNA): TGTGCCAGCAGCTTTAGCGGGGGGGCTGCAGATACGCAGTATTTT.

The genes are TRBV2 and TRBJ1-2, with D perhaps matching TRBD1 (6 bases). The CDR3 length is 14 residues. Trimming took 7 bases from V and 4 from J, leaving 16 bases between them. Germline CDR1 and CDR2: SNHLY and FYNNEI. CDR3 in amino acids: CASKKGDLVYGYTF. The CDR3 coding sequence is TGTGCCAGCAAGAAGGGGGATCTAGTCTATGGCTACACCTTC.

This clone showed up just a few times. V usage is TRBV5-1 and J usage is TRBJ1-1; no clear D gene. There are 15 residues in the CDR3. From germline, CDR1 is SGHRS and CDR2 YFSETQ. Between the trimmed V and J ends, which lost 1 base and 2 bases, there was a span of 12 bases. CDR3 amino acids: CASSLTGRANTEAFF. CDR3 bases: TGCGCCAGCAGCTTGACGGGAAGGGCAAACACTGAAGCTTTCTTT.

This chain joins TRBV7-9 and TRBJ1-2; 8 bases align to TRBD1. This CDR3 has 15 amino acids. The V segment lost 0 bases and the J segment 3 bases; nucleotides outside the gene matches: 3. The germline gives CDR1 SEHNR, CDR2 FQNEAQ (reference sequence). The CDR3 DNA is TGTGCCAGCAGCTTAGCCAGGGGGCCTTACTATGGCTACACCTTC. It translates to CASSLARGPYYGYTF.

The chain combines TRBV29-1 with TRBJ1-2; 8 positions match TRBD1. Germline values: CDR1 SQVTM, CDR2 ANQGSEA. V shed 3 bases, J shed 4 bases, and the junction held 4 bases outside the gene matches. The CDR3 totals 13 residues. CDR3 protein: CSVEVDRVYGYTF. In DNA, the CDR3 is TGCAGCGTTGAGGTGGACAGGGTCTATGGCTACACCTTC.

Here the CDR3 DNA reads TGCGCCAGCAGCCAACTAGGCGGCTACACCTTC. Amino acid sequence: CASSQLGGYTF. V gene TRBV4-1 combines with J gene TRBJ1-2; D is ambiguous. CDR1 and CDR2 from the germline V gene are MGHRA and YSYEKL. V lost 2 bases and J 8 bases, leaving 6 bases between the germline ends. The CDR3 has 11 residues.

This rearrangement joins TRBV6-5 to TRBJ1-1, with D possibly matching TRBD1 (5 bases). There are 14 residues in the CDR3. Trimming removed 2 bases at V and 1 base at J, with 8 bases between. The germline gives CDR1 MNHEY, CDR2 SVGAGI. CDR3 nucleotide sequence: TGTGCCAGCAGTTACGGCAGGGCGAACACTGAAGCTTTCTTT. Protein product: CASSYGRANTEAFF.

The chain employs TRBV6-4 and TRBJ1-5; 7 nucleotides align to TRBD1. Germline lookup yields CDR1 MRHNA and CDR2 SNTAGT. J lost 4 bases, V lost 8 bases, and 5 bases had no gene match. CDR3 length: 13 residues. CDR3 in DNA: TGTGCCAGCCCGAGGGGGCGGAATCAGCCCCAGCATTTT. Translated, it gives CASPRGRNQPQHF.

The CDR3 here is CASSRSVIGVLGDNEQFF. CDR3 bases: TGTGCCAGCAGTCGGTCGGTTATAGGGGTTTTAGGGGACAATGAGCAGTTCTTC. The J gene is TRBJ2-1, the V gene TRBV2; D is possibly TRBD1 (5 bases). This CDR3 has 18 residues. V lost 5 bases to trimming and J lost 5 bases, with 25 bases between them. Looked up from germline, CDR1 is SNHLY and CDR2 is FYNNEI.

Here the CDR3 DNA reads TGTGCCAGCAGTTATGGGGCTGTGGGAAACACCATATATTTT. This encodes CASSYGAVGNTIYF. The genes are TRBV6-5 and TRBJ1-3; possible D gene TRBD1, 5 bases. CDR1 MNHEY and CDR2 SVGAGI come from the germline V gene. CDR3 size: 14 residues. Trimming removed 3 bases from V and 4 bases from J, with 10 bases in between.